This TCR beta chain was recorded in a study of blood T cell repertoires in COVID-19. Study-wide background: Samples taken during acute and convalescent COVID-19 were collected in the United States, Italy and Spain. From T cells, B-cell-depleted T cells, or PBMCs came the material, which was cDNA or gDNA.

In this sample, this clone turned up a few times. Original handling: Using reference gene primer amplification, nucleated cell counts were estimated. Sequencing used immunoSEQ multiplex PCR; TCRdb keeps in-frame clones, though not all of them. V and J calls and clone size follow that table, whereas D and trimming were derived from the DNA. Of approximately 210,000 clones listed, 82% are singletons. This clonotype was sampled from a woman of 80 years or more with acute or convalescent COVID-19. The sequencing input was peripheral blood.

The CDR3 here is CASSLALDTRIDEQFF. The CDR3 DNA is TGTGCCAGCAGCTTGGCCTTGGACACAAGGATCGATGAGCAGTTCTTC. The chain employs TRBV5-5 and TRBJ2-1; TRBD1 might be the D (5 bases). The CDR3 spans 16 residues. CDR1 is SGHKS and CDR2 is YYEKEE in the germline V gene (reference sequence). V lost 0 bases and J 8 bases, leaving 18 bases between the germline ends.